The TCR beta chain described here comes from a study of regulatory T cells in long-lasting Graves disease. Turning to the study itself: Disease was considered persistent Graves' disease after over 5 years of antithyroid drugs (with positive TSH receptor antibodies). Findings and limits, study-wide: Persistent disease preferred TRBV28, TRBJ1-2 and TRBJ2-5.

Arm-PCR of CDR3 regions and iRepertoire HTBI primers were the basis on which TCR beta libraries were built. Authors' processing steps: The samples yielded fewer than 75 TRBV and about 15 TRBJ segments. TCRdb re-derived calls from the multiplex PCR reads in MiXCR, one entry per CDR3 protein. What appears here as the V and J calls and clone size reflects TCRdb's work, not the paper's. This table has about 460,000 distinct CDR3 sequences, approximately 23% appearing once. From germline, CDR1 is DFQATT and CDR2 SNEGSKA (reference sequence). Trimming took off 7 bases at V and 6 bases at J, with 19 bases between the two ends. This CDR3 contains 15 residues. Time point meaning: persistent/refractory GD, antithyroid drugs over 5 years with positive TRAb. PBMC RNA was the source of the TCR library. EDTA tubes received around 9 milliliters of collected peripheral blood. As to this clonotype: Its antigen is currently unknown.

V gene TRBV20-1 combines with J gene TRBJ1-6; no definite D call. The sample here was peripheral blood mononuclear cells (PBMCs), taken when the disease was refractory, from a patient treated with antithyroid drugs. This TCR came from a female donor with Graves disease. The CDR3 coding sequence is TGCAGTGTTCTTTCGCCCGTGGTGGTTAATTCACCCCTCCACTTT. Translating gives CSVLSPVVVNSPLHF.